This entry lists 26 T cell receptor beta chains sequenced from one sample in a study of T cell repertoires in ileal Crohn's disease. TCRdb's copy holds only in-frame clones and misses some; the assay was immunoSEQ multiplex PCR. The sample has approximately 12,000 clones; roughly 79% are singletons. Material: ileal tissue. The receptors shown here come from an adult with Crohn's disease.

This clone was seen once. This chain connects TRBV6-1 to TRBJ2-2; TRBD1 might be the D (6 bases). V was pared by 2 bases and J by 5 bases, with 9 bases between. The CDR3 is 14 amino acids. Germline V gene sequence: CDR1 MNHNS, CDR2 SASEGT. The CDR3 here is CASSEYRETGELFF. DNA of the CDR3: TGTGCCAGCAGTGAATACAGGGAAACCGGGGAGCTGTTTTTT.

This chain joins TRBV19 and TRBJ2-1; TRBD2 might be the D (6 bases). The germline gives CDR1 LNHDA, CDR2 SQIVND (reference sequence). The CDR3 contains 15 residues. The V and J ends lost 7 bases and 4 bases respectively, with 17 bases between them. The CDR3 loop reads CASNNGGSWYNEQFF. DNA for the CDR3: TGTGCCAGTAACAACGGGGGATCTTGGTACAATGAGCAGTTCTTC.

The V gene is TRBV18, the J gene TRBJ1-2, with 7 bases that match TRBD1. V lost 0 bases and J lost 8; bases outside the gene matches: 6. Germline assignment: CDR1 KGHSH and CDR2 LQKENI. The CDR3 is 14 residues long. CDR3 sequence (DNA): TGTGCCAGCTCACCACCGACAGGGATCGGCGGCTACACCTTC. Protein: CASSPPTGIGGYTF.

The genes are TRBV30 and TRBJ1-5; 7 nucleotides match TRBD1. V shed 3 bases, J shed 5 bases, and the junction held 10 bases outside the gene matches. Germline CDR1 reads GTSNPN; CDR2 reads SVGIG (reference sequence). The CDR3 extends over 15 amino acids. The CDR3 spells CAWRRPDRDDQPQHF. CDR3 nucleotides: TGTGCCTGGAGACGACCTGACAGGGATGATCAGCCCCAGCATTTT.

The V call is TRBV29-1, the J call TRBJ2-3; no clear D gene. Germline V gene data show CDR1 as SQVTM and CDR2 as ANQGSEA. Trimming removed 5 bases from V and 3 bases from J, with 9 bases in between. This CDR3 has 12 amino acids. As DNA, the CDR3 is TGCAGCGTTCGCGAGGTTACAGATACGCAGTATTTT. Amino acids: CSVREVTDTQYF.

The chain uses TRBV7-9 and TRBJ1-4, with D tentatively TRBD1 (6 bases). This CDR3 is 15 amino acids long. Germline lookup yields CDR1 SEHNR and CDR2 FQNEAQ (reference sequence). V lost 5 bases, J lost 5 bases, and 15 bases lay in between. DNA of the CDR3: TGTGCCAGCAGCCCCGGACAGTTCTTCAATGAAAAACTGTTTTTT. Translation: CASSPGQFFNEKLFF.

The chain carries TRBV11-3 and TRBJ2-1, with no clear D. Germline CDR1 is SGHNT and CDR2 is YENEEA. CDR3 length equals 13 residues. Trimming stripped 0 bases from V and 7 bases from J, with 7 bases between. CDR3 region: CASSLDLSNEQFF. The CDR3 nucleotides are TGTGCCAGCAGCTTAGATCTGTCTAATGAGCAGTTCTTC.

The chain is built from TRBV15 and TRBJ2-7, with 7 positions matching TRBD1. CDR1 and CDR2 from the germline V gene are LNHNV and YYDKDF (reference sequence). The CDR3 spans 15 residues. J was trimmed by 2 bases and V by 3 bases; bases with no gene match: 7. CDR3 sequence: CATSRGDQGAYEQYF. The DNA of the CDR3 is TGTGCCACCAGCAGGGGGGACCAGGGGGCCTACGAGCAGTACTTC.

This clone was seen more than once but under ten times. The rearrangement joins TRBV7-2 to TRBJ2-5; the match to TRBD2 covers 7 bases. CDR3 length: 13 amino acids. CDR1 and CDR2 (germline): SGHTA, FQGNSA. The V gene end was trimmed by 8 bases and the J gene end by 5 bases; junction bases not matched to a gene: 8. The CDR3 loop is CASGGSLRETQYF. CDR3 nucleotide sequence: TGTGCCAGCGGCGGGAGCCTAAGGGAGACCCAGTACTTC.

Comment on this clone: At one end, the junction sequence differs from germline, possibly due to a read error. The sample contains more than one DNA sequence encoding this CDR3. The chain is built from TRBV19 and TRBJ1-6; the D is unclear. Germline lookup yields CDR1 LNHDA and CDR2 SQIVND (reference sequence). The length of the CDR3 is 13 residues. The CDR3 nucleotides read TGTGCCAGTACAATCAGCGTAAATTCCCCCCTCCACTTT. This gives the protein CASTISVNSPLHF. Full variable domain (remainder filled in from reference TRBV19 and TRBJ1-6): DGGITQSPKYLFRKEGQNVTLSCEQNLNHDAMYWYRQDPGQGLRLIYYSQIVNDFQKGDIAEGYSVSREKKESFPLTVTSAQKNPTAFYLCASTISVNSPLHFGNGTRLTVT.

The chain couples TRBV7-9 to TRBJ2-5; 7 bases align to TRBD2. The germline V gene has CDR1 SEHNR and CDR2 FQNEAQ (reference sequence). The V gene end was trimmed by 3 bases and the J gene end by 4 bases; junction bases not matched to a gene: 14. The CDR3 has 17 amino acids. The CDR3 DNA is TGTGCCAGCAGCTTGTCAAATCCCAGCGGGGTTCCAGAGACCCAGTACTTC. Translation: CASSLSNPSGVPETQYF.

The chain is built from TRBV11-2 and TRBJ2-7, with D possibly matching TRBD2 (5 bases). The germline CDR1 and CDR2 sequences are SGHAT and FQNNGV. There are 15 residues in the CDR3. The V end was cut by 3 bases, the J end by 6 bases, with 18 bases between. CDR3: CASSFVDGMGLEQYF. In nucleotides, the CDR3 is TGTGCCAGCAGCTTCGTCGACGGGATGGGCCTCGAGCAGTACTTC.

The V gene is TRBV7-2, the J gene TRBJ1-3; 9 bases are a match to TRBD1. Germline CDR1 reads SGHTA; CDR2 reads FQGNSA. Trimming took 6 bases from V and 14 from J; bases not matched to a gene: 20. CDR3 length: 16 amino acids. The CDR3 DNA sequence: TGTGCCAGCAGTTTAAGCGGGAAGGGGACAGGGCAGGTGGTATATTTT. Protein product: CASSLSGKGTGQVVYF.

This chain connects TRBV28 to TRBJ2-5, with TRBD2 as a possible D gene (5 bases). V was cut by 6 bases and J by 2 bases, with 19 bases left in between. This CDR3 has 16 amino acids. Germline CDR1 is MDHEN and CDR2 is SYDVKM. The DNA for the CDR3 is TGTGCCAGCAGAACTTCCCTCCTGGGAGCTCAAGAGACCCAGTACTTC. Translating it yields CASRTSLLGAQETQYF.

J is TRBJ1-2 and V is TRBV7-2, with D maybe TRBD1 (6 bases). This CDR3 has 16 residues. The V gene lost 1 base and the J gene lost 8 bases, with 20 bases spanning the gap. In germline, CDR1 is SGHTA, CDR2 FQGNSA. The CDR3: CASSLGSSGTGNGYTF. In nucleotides, the CDR3 is TGTGCCAGCAGCTTAGGGAGCAGCGGAACAGGGAACGGCTACACCTTC.

A remark on this clone: The same CDR3 can be traced to other DNA sequences in this sample. This sequence joins TRBV6-5 and TRBJ2-2; possibly TRBD2 for D (5 bases). Trimming took 4 bases from V and 6 from J, leaving 15 bases between them. The CDR3 is made up of 15 amino acids. Germline-derived CDR1 and CDR2 are MNHEY and SVGAGI. CDR3 nucleotide sequence: TGTGCCAGCAGTTCGAGCGGCCCGAGGTCCGGGGAGCTGTTTTTT. Translating gives CASSSSGPRSGELFF.

As to this clone: One end of the junction varies from germline; a read error may be responsible. This chain connects TRBV11-2 to TRBJ2-7, with a weak D call TRBD2 (5 bases). The germline gives CDR1 SGHAT, CDR2 FQNNGV. This CDR3 is 12 amino acids long. Written as DNA, the CDR3 is TGTGCCAGCAGCCTAGAGAGGGACGAGCAGTACTTC. Translating gives CASSLERDEQYF.

In this sample, this clone turned up a few times. For the CDR3, the DNA is TGTGCCAGCAGTGAGAACTCCAAGGCAGGGCCTATAGATACGCAGTATTTT. Translation: CASSENSKAGPIDTQYF. This chain connects TRBV25-1 to TRBJ2-3; weak D call: TRBD1 (5 bases). Trimming left V 3 bases short and J 5 bases short, with 21 bases between. This CDR3 region has 17 residues. Germline-derived CDR1 and CDR2 are MGHDK and SYGVNS.

This sequence joins TRBV28 and TRBJ1-6; D gene ambiguous. Germline-derived CDR1 and CDR2 are MDHEN and SYDVKM. CDR3 length: 14 residues. V was clipped by 3 bases and J by 11 bases, with 14 bases between them. The DNA of the CDR3 is TGTGCCAGCAGTTTGGAGGACCTCGGCCCACCCCTCCACTTT. This translates into CASSLEDLGPPLHF.

The rearrangement uses TRBV7-2 and TRBJ2-3, with D perhaps TRBD1 (5 bases). Trimming cost V 7 bases and J 4 bases, with 15 bases left between them. The CDR3 has 14 amino acids. In germline, CDR1 is SGHTA, CDR2 FQGNSA. This CDR3 reads CASKGVFSSDTQYF. The CDR3 DNA is TGTGCCAGCAAAGGGGTTTTTTCATCAGATACGCAGTATTTT.

This clone was seen a few times. The gene calls are TRBV28 and TRBJ1-6; maybe TRBD1 (6 bases). The germline gives CDR1 MDHEN, CDR2 SYDVKM. The CDR3 is 14 residues long. V gave up 5 bases and J gave up 9 bases, with 14 bases separating them. CDR3 sequence reads: CASSLRTVSSPLHF. The CDR3, as DNA: TGTGCCAGCAGTCTAAGGACAGTGAGTTCACCCCTCCACTTT. Full variable domain (outside the CDR3, taken from reference TRBV28 and TRBJ1-6): DVKVTQSSRYLVKRTGEKVFLECVQDMDHENMFWYRQDPGLGLRLIYFSYDVKMKEKGDIPEGYSVSREKKERFSLILESASTNQTSMYLCASSLRTVSSPLHFGNGTRLTVT.

The chain recombines TRBV4-1 with TRBJ2-5; 8 nucleotides align to TRBD2. In germline, CDR1 is MGHRA, CDR2 YSYEKL. Unmatched junction bases numbered 7, after V lost 0 bases and J lost 4 bases. The CDR3 consists of 16 residues. CDR3 bases: TGCGCCAGCAGCCAAGATACGGTAGCGGGGAGAGAGACCCAGTACTTC. Its translation: CASSQDTVAGRETQYF.

The chain has TRBV29-1 and TRBJ2-7; 8 bases agree with TRBD1. Trimming removed 6 bases from V and 2 bases from J; junction bases left unmatched: 12. The CDR3 contains 15 residues. From germline, CDR1 is SQVTM and CDR2 ANQGSEA. For the CDR3, the DNA is TGCAGCGTCCTCTCTGAGCAGGGGGCTGCCTACGAGCAGTACTTC. Encoded protein: CSVLSEQGAAYEQYF.

The V and J genes are TRBV2 and TRBJ2-7; the D gene is possibly TRBD1 (5 bases). The CDR3 extends over 12 amino acids. Between the trimmed V and J ends, which lost 8 bases and 3 bases, there was a span of 11 bases. The germline V gene encodes CDR1 SNHLY and CDR2 FYNNEI. CDR3 DNA: TGTGCCAGCGGGGCGTGGAGCTACGAGCAGTACTTC. This translates into CASGAWSYEQYF.

This sequence joins TRBV29-1 and TRBJ1-1; D remains ambiguous. The CDR3 totals 12 residues. Trimming left V 4 bases short and J 5 bases short, with 11 bases between. CDR1 is SQVTM and CDR2 is ANQGSEA in the germline V gene. DNA for the CDR3: TGCAGCGTTGTGAGGGAGGCGACTGAAGCTTTCTTT. Translated, it gives CSVVREATEAFF.

The chain links TRBV6-5 to TRBJ1-2, with D uncertain. Looked up from germline, CDR1 is MNHEY and CDR2 is SVGAGI. V lost 0 bases and J 7 bases, leaving 12 bases between the germline ends. CDR3 length: 14 residues. CDR3 in amino acids: CASSYSGRRGGYTF. DNA of the CDR3: TGTGCCAGCAGTTACTCGGGTAGGAGAGGTGGCTACACCTTC.